This T cell receptor (beta chain) was obtained from a study of radiation and T cells in renal cell carcinoma. The CDR3 runs to 13 residues. Germline CDR1 is SGHRS and CDR2 is YFSETQ. The V and J ends lost 5 bases and 3 bases respectively, with 11 bases between them. The sample's time point: baseline pretreatment blood. Treatment indicated: 15 Gy SBRT to primary tumor, nephrectomy 4 weeks later. Profiling relied on immunoSEQ multiplex PCR, and the TCRdb table lists in-frame clones only, not all of them. The sample comprises 95,000 or so clones, 86% of which are singletons, and 6% to 9% rests with the top ten.

The sequence was collected from a man aged 45-60 years with renal cell carcinoma. The chain employs TRBV5-1 and TRBJ1-1; D perhaps matches TRBD1 (5 bases). The sample was blood, taken from a patient whose treatment included radiotherapy and nephrectomy. The CDR3 reads CASSSPGDTEAFF. As DNA, the CDR3 is TGCGCCAGCAGTAGTCCGGGGGACACTGAAGCTTTCTTT.